This T cell receptor beta chain was found in a study of blood T cell repertoires in COVID-19. Study summary: Spain, Italy and the United States supplied samples that represented acute and convalescent COVID-19. In each case, the material was cDNA or gDNA derived from T cells, B-cell-depleted T cells, or PBMCs.

This CDR3 comprises 16 residues. Trimming shortened V by 6 bases and J by 0 bases, and 12 bases separated the two germline ends. Germline-derived CDR1 and CDR2 are SEHNR and FQNEAQ (reference sequence). Authors' data handling: Amplification of reference gene primers was used by the study to estimate nucleated cell counts. TCRdb's table, derived via immunoSEQ multiplex PCR, lists solely in-frame clones and lacks some. D and trimming were read from the DNA, whereas the V and J calls and clone size are those reported in that table. The profile shows a few hundred thousand clones, about 82% of them singletons.

The chain uses TRBV7-9 and TRBJ2-6, with D unresolved. The sequencing sample was made of peripheral blood. This sequence originates from a woman in her 50s with acute or convalescent COVID-19. This CDR3 reads CASRRTWSSGANVLTF. The CDR3 DNA reads as TGTGCCAGCAGACGTACTTGGAGCTCTGGGGCCAACGTCCTGACTTTC.